This T cell receptor beta chain emerged from a study of T cell responses to AZD1222 COVID-19 vaccine. Whole-study findings and limits: The donors showed a predominance of white British ancestry and of females, with possible underestimation of clonal diversity.

Measured with immunoSEQ multiplex PCR; TCRdb has only the in-frame clones, and not every one. Seen here are approximately 79,000 clones, 88% observed once, and the top ten hold 9.5% to 13%. In regard to this clone: Its antigen is as yet unknown.

Unmatched junction bases numbered 8, after V lost 3 bases and J lost 4 bases. Germline CDR1 KGHDR, CDR2 SFDVKD. The length of the CDR3 is 16 residues. The starting material was peripheral blood, obtained on day 0 of AZD1222 vaccination. The chain employs TRBV24-1 and TRBJ2-3; 8 positions agree with TRBD2. The receptor's source is an adult in good health. The CDR3 sequence is CATSDLGAGGPDTQYF. In nucleotides, the CDR3 is TGTGCCACCAGTGATCTGGGGGCGGGAGGCCCAGATACGCAGTATTTT.